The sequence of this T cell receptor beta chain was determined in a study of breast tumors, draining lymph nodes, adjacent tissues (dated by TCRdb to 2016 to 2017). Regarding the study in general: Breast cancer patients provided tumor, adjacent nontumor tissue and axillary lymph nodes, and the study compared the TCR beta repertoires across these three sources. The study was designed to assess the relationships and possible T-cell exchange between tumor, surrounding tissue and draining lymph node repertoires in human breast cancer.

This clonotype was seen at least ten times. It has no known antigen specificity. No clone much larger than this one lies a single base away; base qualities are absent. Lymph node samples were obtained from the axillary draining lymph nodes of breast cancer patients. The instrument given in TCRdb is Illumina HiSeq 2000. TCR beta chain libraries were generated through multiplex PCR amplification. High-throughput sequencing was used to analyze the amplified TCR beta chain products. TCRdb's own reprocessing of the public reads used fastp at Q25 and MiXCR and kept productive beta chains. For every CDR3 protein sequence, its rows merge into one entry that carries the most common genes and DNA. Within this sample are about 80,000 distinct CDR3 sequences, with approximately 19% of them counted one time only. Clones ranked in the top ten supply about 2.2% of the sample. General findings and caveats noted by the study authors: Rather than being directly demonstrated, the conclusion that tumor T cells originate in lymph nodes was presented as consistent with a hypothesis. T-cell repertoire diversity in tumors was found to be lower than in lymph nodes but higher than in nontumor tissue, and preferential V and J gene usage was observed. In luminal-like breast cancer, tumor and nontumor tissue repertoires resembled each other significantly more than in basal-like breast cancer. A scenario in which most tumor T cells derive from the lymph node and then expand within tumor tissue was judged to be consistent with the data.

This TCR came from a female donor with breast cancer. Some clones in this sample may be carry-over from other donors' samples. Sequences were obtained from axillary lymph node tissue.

The CDR3 has the sequence CASSEGRGGGYGYTF. The DNA sequence follows: TGTGCCAGCAGTGAAGGAAGAGGGGGCGGTTATGGCTACACCTTC. The chain employs TRBV2 and TRBJ1-2; a stretch of 7 junction bases matches TRBD1. CDR1 SNHLY and CDR2 FYNNEI are derived from the germline V gene. The germline V end is reduced by 1 base and the J end by 5 bases; junction bases left unmatched: 7. From the cysteine up to the phenylalanine, the CDR3 has a length of 15 residues. The only DNA kept is the CDR3, 45 bases in frame from the first base. The full variable domain, with segments outside the CDR3 supplied by the reference TRBV2 and TRBJ1-2 proteins, appears as EPEVTQTPSHQVTQMGQEVILRCVPISNHLYFYWYRQILGQKVEFLVSFYNNEISEKSEIFDDQFSVERPDGSNFTLKIRSTKLEDSAMYFCASSEGRGGGYGYTFGSGTRLTVV.